One and the same sample provided the 27 T cell receptor beta chains below, sequenced in a study of blood T cell repertoires in COVID-19. The repertoire was sequenced with immunoSEQ multiplex PCR; TCRdb's copy has only in-frame clones and lacks some. The table has tens of thousands of clones, roughly 85% seen once; the top ten hold approximately 20%. Sequenced: peripheral blood. These receptors all come from a woman of 80 years or more with acute or convalescent COVID-19.

The chain has TRBV5-5 and TRBJ2-2; D perhaps matches TRBD1 (5 bases). CDR3 length equals 15 residues. V was trimmed by 0 bases and J by 5 bases, leaving 11 bases between them. CDR1 is SGHKS, CDR2 YYEKEE, per germline (reference sequence). The CDR3 nucleotides read TGTGCCAGCAGCTTGGCAGCAGGGTGGACCGGGGAGCTGTTTTTT. Encoded protein: CASSLAAGWTGELFF.

The chain uses TRBV5-1 and TRBJ2-3; 7 bases line up with TRBD1. The germline gives CDR1 SGHRS, CDR2 YFSETQ. The CDR3 has 15 residues. The junction had 8 bases not matched to a gene; V was cut back by 4 bases and J by 3 bases. The CDR3, as DNA: TGCGCCAGCAGCCTGACAGGGAAGAGAACAGATACGCAGTATTTT. This codes for CASSLTGKRTDTQYF. The variable domain in full, completed from reference TRBV5-1 and TRBJ2-3, reads KAGVTQTPRYLIKTRGQQVTLSCSPISGHRSVSWYQQTPGQGLQFLFEYFSETQRNKGNFPGRFSGRQFSNSRSEMNVSTLELGDSALYLCASSLTGKRTDTQYFGPGTRLTVL.

The chain links TRBV5-5 to TRBJ1-4; the D gene is possibly TRBD1 (5 bases). With 4 bases removed from V and 7 bases from J, the gap between germline ends came to 11 bases. Germline V gene sequence: CDR1 SGHKS, CDR2 YYEKEE (reference sequence). There are 13 residues in the CDR3. CDR3 in amino acids: CASSLGLFEKLFF. The CDR3 nucleotides read TGTGCCAGCAGCCTGGGACTTTTTGAAAAACTGTTTTTT.

The J gene is TRBJ2-1, the V gene TRBV7-2; D may be TRBD2 (6 bases). Trimming shortened V by 3 bases and J by 0 bases, and 9 bases separated the two germline ends. This CDR3 spans 15 amino acids. Germline V CDR1 and CDR2: SGHTA, FQGNSA. The CDR3 nucleotides read TGTGCCAGCAGCTTCGCGGGGAGCTCCTACAATGAGCAGTTCTTC. It codes for CASSFAGSSYNEQFF.

This chain joins TRBV6-5 and TRBJ1-5; the match to TRBD1 covers 8 bases. With 6 bases clipped from V and 0 bases from J, the junction kept 4 bases outside the gene matches. Germline CDR1 MNHEY, CDR2 SVGAGI. The CDR3 sequence is 15 residues long. CDR3 sequence: CASRLTGVSNQPQHF. The CDR3 nucleotides are TGTGCCAGCAGGTTGACAGGGGTTAGCAATCAGCCCCAGCATTTT.

The count of this clone is one. The gene calls are TRBV21-1 and TRBJ1-6; the DNA was not used to check the table's D call, TRBD1. TRBV21-1 is given as a pseudogene. The CDR3 sequence is 15 residues long. The CDR3 bases are TGTGCCAGCAGCAAAGGGGACAGTTTAAATTCACCCCTCCACTTT. Translated: CASSKGDSLNSPLHF.

This rearrangement joins TRBV4-1 to TRBJ1-5; D might be TRBD1 (5 bases). Trimming took off 0 bases at V and 3 bases at J, with 9 bases between the two ends. The length of the CDR3 is 15 residues. Per germline, CDR1 MGHRA and CDR2 YSYEKL. CDR3 sequence (DNA): TGCGCCAGCAGCCAAGATCGGGGGAACAATCAGCCCCAGCATTTT. This gives the protein CASSQDRGNNQPQHF.

As for this clone: A read error may produce the germline difference seen at one junction end. V usage is TRBV11-2 and J usage is TRBJ2-7; D is uncertain. This CDR3 is 11 amino acids long. Germline CDR1 and CDR2: SGHAT and FQNNGV. The DNA for the CDR3 is TGTGCCAGCAGCTTAGGGTCAGAGCGGTACTTC. This sequence encodes CASSLGSERYF.

V is TRBV28 and J is TRBJ1-5, with unresolved D. Trimming cost V 7 bases and J 0 bases, with 4 bases left between them. The CDR3 contains 12 residues. The germline gives CDR1 MDHEN, CDR2 SYDVKM. The CDR3, as DNA: TGTGCCAGCAAGAGTAGCAATCAGCCCCAGCATTTT. Translation gives CASKSSNQPQHF.

This chain links TRBV9 with TRBJ2-7; 7 bases map to TRBD2. CDR1 and CDR2 (germline): SGDLS, YYNGEE. V lost 3 bases, J lost 6 bases, and 3 bases stayed unmatched. The CDR3 runs 12 residues. The CDR3 reads CASSDGGSEQYF. The DNA of the CDR3 is TGTGCCAGCAGCGACGGCGGGAGCGAGCAGTACTTC.

The chain has TRBV2 and TRBJ2-5, with 9 bases that match TRBD2. Per the germline V gene, CDR1 is SNHLY and CDR2 is FYNNEI. This CDR3 has 15 residues. J lost 2 bases, V lost 5 bases, and 6 bases had no gene match. CDR3 in amino acids: CASSQASGTQETQYF. The CDR3, as DNA: TGTGCCAGCAGTCAGGCTAGCGGGACTCAAGAGACCCAGTACTTC.

This clone has a single count. The chain couples TRBV5-4 to TRBJ2-2, with TRBD2 identical over 8 bases. J lost 6 bases, V lost 1 base, and 2 bases had no gene match. Per the germline V gene, CDR1 is SGHNT and CDR2 is YYREEE (reference sequence). This CDR3 comprises 14 residues. The CDR3 is CASSLSGGSGELFF. In nucleotides, the CDR3 is TGTGCCAGCAGCTTGAGCGGGGGTTCCGGGGAGCTGTTTTTT.

V usage is TRBV5-1 and J usage is TRBJ2-7, with TRBD2 matching 8 bases. Germline trimming cut 2 bases from V and 6 bases from J; bases unmatched to any gene: 10. Germline assignment: CDR1 SGHRS and CDR2 YFSETQ. This CDR3 contains 15 residues. Here the CDR3 DNA reads TGCGCCAGCAGCTTAAGCGGGGGCCCAGAGCGCGAGCAGTACTTC. This gives the protein CASSLSGGPEREQYF.

V usage is TRBV28 and J usage is TRBJ1-2; tentatively, D is TRBD1 (6 bases). V shed 5 bases and J shed 3 bases, with 16 bases lying between them. CDR1 and CDR2 (germline): MDHEN, SYDVKM. The CDR3 length is 15 residues. The CDR3 DNA reads TGTGCCAGCAGTCCCGCGACAGGCGGCCACTATGGCTACACCTTC. Encoded protein: CASSPATGGHYGYTF.

V is TRBV3-1 (or the pseudogene TRBV3-2) and J is TRBJ2-3; D not certain. Germline-derived CDR1 and CDR2 are LGHDT and YNNKEL (reference sequence). V gave up 2 bases and J gave up 2 bases, with 2 bases separating them. This CDR3 comprises 12 residues. The CDR3 is CASSQYTDTQYF. The CDR3 DNA sequence: TGTGCCAGCAGCCAATACACAGATACGCAGTATTTT.

V and J are TRBV4-1 and TRBJ2-1, with D perhaps TRBD2 (5 bases). The CDR3 has 15 amino acids. V lost 1 base to trimming and J lost 0 bases, with 7 bases between them. In germline, CDR1 is MGHRA, CDR2 YSYEKL. The CDR3 DNA follows: TGCGCCAGCAGCCAAGCGAGCGGCTCCTACAATGAGCAGTTCTTC. This gives the protein CASSQASGSYNEQFF.

This chain connects TRBV5-6 to TRBJ1-1; maybe TRBD1 (5 bases). From germline, CDR1 is SGHDT and CDR2 YYEEEE. V was clipped by 2 bases and J by 0 bases, with 11 bases between them. The length of the CDR3 is 15 residues. The CDR3 DNA sequence: TGTGCCAGCAGCTTTAGGGGCATCATGAACACTGAAGCTTTCTTT. As protein: CASSFRGIMNTEAFF.

The gene calls are TRBV27 and TRBJ2-1, with 9 bases lining up with TRBD2. CDR1 is MNHEY, CDR2 SMNVEV, per germline (reference sequence). V gave up 7 bases and J gave up 9 bases; unmatched junction bases: 7. This CDR3 comprises 13 residues. The CDR3 region is CASTRREGGEQFF. The DNA for the CDR3 is TGTGCCAGCACGCGGCGGGAGGGGGGTGAGCAGTTCTTC.

The CDR3 reads CASSPREGEAFF. CDR3 DNA sequence: TGTGCCAGCTCACCACGGGAGGGTGAAGCTTTCTTT. The rearrangement uses TRBV18 and TRBJ1-1, with D unresolved. The V and J ends lost 1 base and 7 bases respectively, with 7 bases between them. In germline, CDR1 is KGHSH, CDR2 LQKENI. This CDR3 region has 12 residues.

The rearrangement links TRBV28 to TRBJ2-3; TRBD2 matches at 9 bases. This CDR3 spans 15 amino acids. The V and J ends lost 8 bases and 1 base, in that order; junction bases with no gene match: 7. CDR1 and CDR2 from the germline V gene are MDHEN and SYDVKM. The chain's CDR3 is CASGRGGAGTDTQYF. The CDR3, as DNA: TGTGCCAGCGGACGCGGGGGGGCAGGCACAGATACGCAGTATTTT.

V is TRBV10-2 and J is TRBJ1-6, with a tentative D call TRBD1 (5 bases). Germline V gene data show CDR1 as WSHSY and CDR2 as SAAADI. Trimming pared 2 bases from V and 3 bases from J, leaving 8 bases between. The length of the CDR3 is 15 residues. This CDR3 reads CASSERDSYNSPLHF. CDR3 DNA: TGCGCCAGCAGTGAGCGTGACAGCTATAATTCACCCCTCCACTTT.

The chain joins TRBV28 to TRBJ2-7, with no clear D. The CDR3 covers 14 residues. V lost 2 bases and J lost 3, with 11 bases in between. The germline gives CDR1 MDHEN, CDR2 SYDVKM. The CDR3 sequence is CASSLPLQYYEQYF. DNA of the CDR3: TGTGCCAGCAGTTTACCCCTACAGTACTACGAGCAGTACTTC.

The chain is built from TRBV5-1 and TRBJ2-7; TRBD1 matches at 10 bases. Germline V lookup: CDR1 SGHRS, CDR2 YFSETQ. V trimming: 4 bases; J trimming: 4 bases; junction bases outside the gene matches: 8. The CDR3 sequence is 15 residues long. The CDR3 DNA is TGCGCCAGCAGCGTGACAGGGGGCAGTGGTTACGAGCAGTACTTC. Protein sequence: CASSVTGGSGYEQYF.

The chain combines TRBV29-1 with TRBJ2-7; unclear D gene. The ends were cut back, 5 bases at V and 3 bases at J, with 14 bases in the middle. CDR1 and CDR2 from the germline V gene are SQVTM and ANQGSEA. The CDR3 covers 13 residues. The DNA of the CDR3 is TGCAGCGTTTCCGACATGAAATTCTACGAGCAGTACTTC. Translating gives CSVSDMKFYEQYF.

V and J are TRBV5-7 and TRBJ1-5, with TRBD1 matching 9 bases. TRBV5-7 is treated as an ORF (open reading frame) with a function not yet certain. The CDR3 length is 14 residues. Germline trimming cut 4 bases from V and 4 bases from J; bases unmatched to any gene: 3. The CDR3 coding sequence is TGTGCCAGCAGCGCCGGGACAGGGAATCAGCCCCAGCATTTT. It is translated as CASSAGTGNQPQHF.

The table lists this clone with a count of one. Written as DNA, the CDR3 is TGTGCCAGCAGCTGGGCACAGGGCTATGGCTACACCTTC. Amino acids: CASSWAQGYGYTF. The chain is built from TRBV28 and TRBJ1-2; a possible D gene is TRBD1 (6 bases). Trimming left V 6 bases short and J 4 bases short, with 12 bases between. The CDR3 consists of 13 residues. Germline-derived CDR1 and CDR2 are MDHEN and SYDVKM.

This chain connects TRBV5-6 to TRBJ2-4; perhaps TRBD1 as D (6 bases). The V gene's germline CDR1 is SGHDT and CDR2 YYEEEE. The CDR3 is 14 amino acids. Trimming cost V 5 bases and J 2 bases, with 11 bases left between them. The CDR3 DNA sequence: TGTGCCAGCAGACTCCAGGGGTCCAAAAACATTCAGTACTTC. Protein product: CASRLQGSKNIQYF.